This entry concerns a single T cell receptor (beta chain). In this sample, this clonotype turned up a few times. Its antigen is currently not known. Nothing much larger sits one base from this clone, and base qualities are not available. The reads were generated on an Illumina NovaSeq 6000. Using 5'RACE with constant-segment primers, TCRalpha and TCRbeta cDNA libraries were constructed, with sample barcodes and unique molecular identifiers added in the process. Trizol reagent was used to extract RNA from every sample. Library amplification was performed in two PCR steps, and a second sample barcode and Illumina TruSeq adapters were introduced in the second step. Libraries were sequenced on an Illumina NovaSeq with 2 x 150 bp paired-end reads. The original pipeline was this. The reads were demultiplexed and collapsed into UMI-guided consensus sequences using migec v1.2.7. Using mixcr v2.1.11, the UMI consensuses were aligned to TRA and TRB V and J templates and assembled into clonotypes. Expanded or contracted clonotypes were those called significant by both edgeR and NoisET, with noise models trained on biological replicates. For edgeR calls, the thresholds were a false discovery rate-adjusted p below 0.01 and a log2 fold-change of 1. As an exploratory analysis of dynamics, max-normalized trajectories of the 1000 most abundant clonotypes were examined by PCA with hierarchical clustering. Separately sequenced CD4+ and CD8+ repertoires were used to assign a CD4 or CD8 phenotype to each responding clone. TCRdb reran the public reads through fastp at Q25 and MiXCR, keeping productive beta chains. Entries that share a CDR3 protein sequence are merged under the most common genes and DNA. It is TCRdb's table, rather than the study itself, that gives the V and J calls and clone size. Across this sample there are around 300,000 distinct CDR3 sequences, with 13% seen only once. The ten largest clones capture about 22% of the sample.

This specimen belongs to a study of T-cell memory formation after mild COVID-19 (dated by TCRdb to the early 2020s). Describing the broader study: Most TCR sequence clusters were specific to one of the two donors. In a couple of donors, T-cell clones that expanded and contracted after mild COVID-19 were tracked by sequencing TCRalpha and TCRbeta repertoires over time. Two young, previously healthy adult volunteers, one female and one male, were included in the cohort.

At the junction V is shortened by 2 bases and J by 5 bases, with 10 bases in between. Looking up the germline V gene yields CDR1 MNHEY and CDR2 SVGAGI. Its CDR3 holds 14 amino acids, cysteine through phenylalanine. This entry keeps only the CDR3 DNA: 42 bases, framed from base 1. Ficoll-Paque density gradient centrifugation was used to isolate PBMCs. Broader findings and caveats from the paper: Only two mild cases were covered in the study, and larger cohorts including severe cases with pre-infection samples were considered necessary. Balanced CD4/CD8 phenotypes were observed for clones contracting from day 15 to 85, whereas a bias towards CD4+ was observed for a second wave of clones expanding from day 15 to 37. SARS-CoV-2 specificity was not confirmed for the second-wave clones peaking on day 37. Some responding clones were detected in pre-infection memory, which suggested that pre-existing cross-reactive memory T cells had joined the SARS-CoV-2 response. Contracting CD4+ clones were located mainly in the CM and EM memory subsets, whereas CD8+ clones were found to be enriched in EMRA.

The sequencing sample was made of PBMCs or a T cell subset sorted from them (not recorded which). The chain links TRBV6-5 with TRBJ1-5; TRBD1 is perhaps the D gene, given 5 matching bases. The TCR comes from a man younger than 35 who had mild COVID-19 (a few samples of this study predate the infection). The sample titles of this study are shuffled in the database, so cell type and time point are left out; the donor was told from shared clones. This receptor carries the CDR3 CASSYLGAYQPQHF. The nucleotides are TGTGCCAGCAGTTACCTAGGGGCCTATCAGCCCCAGCATTTT.